This section outlines one T cell receptor (beta chain) sequence together with its context. The data were produced by immunoSEQ multiplex PCR, yet TCRdb's version contains in-frame clones alone and is incomplete. The table shows some 2,500,000 clones, with 92% occurring only once. The CDR3 covers 13 residues. Deletions cut 5 bases from V and 4 bases from J, with 11 bases between. Germline-derived CDR1 and CDR2 are SGHTA and FQGTGA. This entry is derived from a study of shared clonotypes between healthy human individuals. The sequenced sample consisted of naive CD4+ T cells from PBMCs. The subset here: CD45RA+ positively selected. This clonotype originated in a man between 18 and 35 years old in good health. Some clones in this sample may be carry-over from other donors' samples. This chain joins TRBV7-3 and TRBJ2-5, with D hard to call. CDR3 nucleotide sequence: TGTGCCAGCAGCAAAGGGTGGCGAGAGACCCAGTACTTC. Translated, it gives CASSKGWRETQYF.